This TCR beta chain was captured by sequencing in a study of T cell responses to AZD1222 COVID-19 vaccine (dated by TCRdb to the early 2020s). Regarding the complete study: A total of 233 trial participants underwent TCR sequencing, of whom around 200 received two doses of AZD1222 and around 25 received two doses of the MenACWY control vaccine. Trial participants were enrolled by age into 18-55, 56-69 and 70-plus year subgroups, with roughly 160, 29 and 62 TCR-sequenced participants respectively.

The cysteine opens and the phenylalanine closes a CDR3 of 13 amino acids. Left in the record is the CDR3 DNA by itself, 39 bases read in frame from the first base. The CDR3 regions of human TCRbeta chains were subjected to immunosequencing. The published analysis was carried out like this. TCRs in the repertoires were compared against a reference library of SARS-CoV-2-specific TCRs that had been generated with the MIRA antigen-specificity platform. Breadth was defined as the fraction of unique TCRs that were SARS-CoV-2-associated, and depth was defined as the fraction of total T cells that were SARS-CoV-2-associated. Using the MIRA data, each spike-specific TCR was assigned both to the spike region to which the TCR was reactive and to a CD4 or CD8 class. Log10-transformed breadth and depth values were compared by one-way ANOVA with Sidak's multiple comparisons tests. The table comes from immuneACCESS by way of TCRdb, which keeps in-frame sequences with V and J called. Part of the clones is missing from these tables; in studies checked, under half for an unresolved V gene and the rest for unknown reasons. V and J calls and clone size come straight from that table; D and trimming were deduced from the DNA. This sample lists 60,000 to 90,000 clones; about 80% were detected once. The ten largest clones capture 27% of the sample.

The sample's time point label is to be understood as: about 28 days (+/-7) after the second vaccine dose. The treatment or condition tag for this specimen amounts to: meningococcal conjugate vaccine given as trial control. Samples from vaccinated people were obtained from the UK trials COV001 and COV002, which included a single-blind randomized controlled phase 2/3 trial of AZD1222 (ChAdOx1 nCoV-19) in healthy adults. Trial participant PBMC samples were collected at day 0 and day 28 after the second dose for TCRbeta chain sequencing. Remarks on this clone: Its binding antigen is unknown. No base quality information exists; no much larger clone differs at one position.

Overall study results and their limits: Reportedly, almost half of the unique spike-specific TCRs recognized epitopes lying outside the regions that are mutated in the B.1.351 and B.1.1.7 variants. Conclusions about previously exposed vaccinees were limited because only six or seven AZD1222 recipients were SARS-CoV-2 seropositive at baseline. The 56-69-year group was small, and its depth increase did not reach significance, likely because of low power. Because no samples from the day 14 peak response were available, repertoires could be characterized only after the peak T cell response. A significant rise in spike-specific TCR breadth and depth was observed after two AZD1222 doses relative to day 0 and relative to MenACWY recipients. Vaccine-associated CD4 TCRs spanned the whole spike protein, with dominant responses in regions 160-218 and 743-854. Most participants were white British and females outnumbered males, and the authors suggested that clonal diversity may have been underestimated.

Sample: peripheral blood, taken 28 days after the second dose of the MenACWY control vaccine. This receptor was identified in an adult who received the MenACWY meningococcal vaccine as a control. In this chain, TRBV7-5 is recombined with TRBJ2-1. TRBV7-5 represents a pseudogene. The CDR3 protein sequence reads: CARSRSSYNEQFF. The DNA is TGTGCCAGAAGCAGAAGCTCCTACAATGAGCAGTTCTTC.